The 21 T cell receptor beta chains below all came from one sample that was sequenced in a study of response to subunit inactivated influenza vaccine. In TCRdb, the RT-PCR reads were re-called with MiXCR into one record per CDR3 protein. There are 860,000 or so distinct CDR3 sequences in the sample; around 20% occur only once, and roughly 10% lies in the top ten. Sequencing used PBMCs from blood, obtained roughly 5 days after vaccination. The receptors stem from a man aged 50 or older who received an inactivated influenza vaccine.

This clonotype was recorded a few times. The rearrangement uses TRBV6-5 and TRBJ1-3; D call uncertain. V lost 8 bases, J lost 4 bases, and 6 bases lay in between. Germline CDR1 is MNHEY and CDR2 is SVGAGI. The CDR3 sequence is 11 residues long. The DNA for the CDR3 is TGTGCCAGCTTGGAGGGAAACACCATATATTTT. Amino acid sequence: CASLEGNTIYF.

The chain carries TRBV6-2 or TRBV6-3 and TRBJ2-1, with D hard to call. CDR3 length: 16 amino acids. The germline V gene encodes CDR1 MNHEY and CDR2 SVGEGT. The V end lost 0 bases, the J end lost 1 base, and 10 bases lay between the germline ends. As DNA, the CDR3 is TGTGCCAGCAGTTACTCGTCTCAGGCATCCTACAATGAGCAGTTCTTC. This gives the protein CASSYSSQASYNEQFF.

The J gene is TRBJ2-1, the V gene TRBV24-1; 9 positions agree with TRBD1. CDR3 size: 14 residues. V dropped 4 bases and J dropped 7; count of bases not matched to a gene: 4. Germline lookup yields CDR1 KGHDR and CDR2 SFDVKD. CDR3 in amino acids: CATSDPGQGNEQFF. CDR3 sequence (DNA): TGTGCCACCAGTGACCCTGGACAGGGGAATGAGCAGTTCTTC.

The rearrangement joins TRBV7-9 to TRBJ2-1; 9 nucleotides match TRBD2. The germline gives CDR1 SEHNR, CDR2 FQNEAQ (reference sequence). V dropped 2 bases and J dropped 9; count of bases not matched to a gene: 8. CDR3 size: 15 residues. This CDR3 is CASSLSLAGSGEQFF. DNA of the CDR3: TGTGCCAGCAGCTTAAGCCTAGCGGGATCTGGTGAGCAGTTCTTC.

CDR3 in DNA: TGTGCCACAGGACTCCAGGCGATAAATGAAAAACTGTTTTTT. Translating gives CATGLQAINEKLFF. This chain links TRBV15 with TRBJ1-4; D unclear. V gave up 9 bases and J gave up 5 bases, with 16 bases separating them. CDR3 size: 14 residues. Germline CDR1 is LNHNV and CDR2 is YYDKDF (reference sequence).

The chain employs TRBV11-2 and TRBJ2-7; weak D call: TRBD2 (5 bases). Per the germline V gene, CDR1 is SGHAT and CDR2 is FQNNGV. Deletions cut 1 base from V and 3 bases from J, with 13 bases between. The CDR3 loop spans 15 amino acids. CDR3 region: CASSLGGSDYYEQYF. DNA for the CDR3: TGTGCCAGCAGCTTAGGCGGCTCTGACTACTACGAGCAGTACTTC.

The chain is built from TRBV6-2 or TRBV6-3 and TRBJ1-5; 12 bases map to TRBD1. Germline V gives CDR1 MNHEY, CDR2 SVGEGT. The V and J ends lost 4 bases and 6 bases, in that order; junction bases with no gene match: 7. The CDR3 spans 16 residues. DNA of the CDR3: TGTGCCAGCAGTTGGCCGGGACAGGGGGCGAGTCAGCCCCAGCATTTT. Translating it yields CASSWPGQGASQPQHF.

This clonotype has a count of ten or more. The gene calls are TRBV7-3 and TRBJ1-1, with D possibly TRBD1 on 5 matching bases. V lost 5 bases and J lost 4, with 17 bases in between. The germline gives CDR1 SGHTA, CDR2 FQGTGA. There are 15 residues in the CDR3. The CDR3 reads CASSLEDAQGTEAFF. CDR3 DNA: TGTGCCAGCAGCCTAGAGGACGCCCAGGGCACTGAAGCTTTCTTT.

The chain links TRBV4-2 to TRBJ2-5, with TRBD2 matching 7 bases. The V gene's germline CDR1 is LGHNA and CDR2 YNFKEQ. The CDR3 has 17 residues. With 3 bases clipped from V and 4 bases from J, the junction kept 14 bases outside the gene matches. Here the CDR3 reads CASSHGEGGGGRETQYF. For the CDR3, the DNA is TGTGCCAGCAGCCATGGTGAGGGCGGGGGAGGGAGAGAGACCCAGTACTTC.

The V and J genes are TRBV18 and TRBJ2-3; no clear D gene. The CDR3 is 13 amino acids. V was pared by 3 bases and J by 2 bases, with 6 bases between. Germline CDR1 reads KGHSH; CDR2 reads LQKENI. CDR3 DNA sequence: TGTGCCAGCTCACCCCCCTTCACAGATACGCAGTATTTT. Protein sequence: CASSPPFTDTQYF.

The chain combines TRBV11-2 with TRBJ2-1; D unclear. The CDR3 spans 18 residues. Germline V lookup: CDR1 SGHAT, CDR2 FQNNGV. V was clipped by 4 bases and J by 0 bases, with 19 bases between them. CDR3 in amino acids: CASSSVIGSLSSYNEQFF. CDR3 DNA sequence: TGTGCCAGCAGCTCTGTAATTGGGTCCTTGAGCTCCTACAATGAGCAGTTCTTC. The variable domain in full, completed from reference TRBV11-2 and TRBJ2-1, reads EAGVAQSPRYKIIEKRQSVAFWCNPISGHATLYWYQQILGQGPKLLIQFQNNGVVDDSQLPKDRFSAERLKGVDSTLKIQPAKLEDSAVYLCASSSVIGSLSSYNEQFFGPGTRLTVL.

This clonotype came up a few times. The J gene is TRBJ2-5, the V gene TRBV12-3 or TRBV12-4; 7 nucleotides line up with TRBD1. The CDR3 extends over 14 amino acids. Trimming cost V 6 bases and J 2 bases; bases outside gene matches: 6. CDR3 in amino acids: CASRETGQQETQYF. The CDR3, as DNA: TGTGCCAGCAGGGAGACAGGGCAACAAGAGACCCAGTACTTC.

This clonotype has more than one count but fewer than ten. The chain has TRBV5-1 and TRBJ2-3; 8 positions match TRBD2. Germline loops: CDR1 SGHRS, CDR2 YFSETQ. The CDR3 has 14 amino acids. V shed 7 bases and J 1 base; nucleotides not matched to a gene: 5. CDR3 residues: CASRSAGGTDTQYF. The DNA of the CDR3 is TGCGCCAGCCGCTCAGCGGGAGGCACAGATACGCAGTATTTT.

This chain uses TRBV5-6 with TRBJ2-5, with TRBD1 matching 7 bases. After removal of 0 bases from V and 3 bases from J, the junction contained 5 bases not matched to a gene. CDR1 SGHDT and CDR2 YYEEEE come from the germline V gene. The CDR3 has 15 residues. The CDR3 sequence is CASSLARTGEETQYF. CDR3 in DNA: TGTGCCAGCAGCTTGGCCCGGACAGGAGAAGAGACCCAGTACTTC.

CDR3 nucleotide sequence: TGTGCCAGCAGTTACTCGAACACGGGTTCCTACGAGCAGTACTTC. Translated, it gives CASSYSNTGSYEQYF. The V gene is TRBV6-5, the J gene TRBJ2-7; D is unclear. Germline-derived CDR1 and CDR2 are MNHEY and SVGAGI. V was trimmed by 0 bases and J by 1 base, leaving 10 bases between them. The CDR3 is 15 amino acids.

The chain is built from TRBV4-1 and TRBJ1-4; a possible D gene is TRBD1 (5 bases). Looked up from germline, CDR1 is MGHRA and CDR2 is YSYEKL. Trimming shortened V by 1 base and J by 5 bases, and 17 bases separated the two germline ends. This CDR3 region has 17 residues. CDR3 residues: CASSQAGHTGANEKLFF. The CDR3 coding sequence is TGCGCCAGCAGCCAAGCCGGACATACGGGAGCGAATGAAAAACTGTTTTTT.

This chain joins TRBV7-2 and TRBJ2-3; TRBD1 matches at 9 bases. The V gene's germline CDR1 is SGHTA and CDR2 FQGNSA. V lost 7 bases and J lost 4; bases outside the gene matches: 12. The CDR3 consists of 16 residues. The CDR3 sequence is CASTPSDGQGPDTQYF. Here the CDR3 DNA reads TGTGCCAGCACCCCGAGCGATGGACAGGGGCCAGATACGCAGTATTTT.

This chain links TRBV14 with TRBJ2-7; tentatively, D is TRBD1 (7 bases). CDR1 and CDR2 from the germline V gene are SGHDN and FVKESK. V was trimmed by 1 base and J by 6 bases, leaving 19 bases between them. CDR3 length: 16 residues. The CDR3 bases are TGTGCCAGCAGCCAAGGGTGGAGGGGGCGAGACGGCGAGCAGTACTTC. Translating it yields CASSQGWRGRDGEQYF.

CDR3 amino acids: CASSTWDRPEAFF. DNA of the CDR3: TGTGCCAGCAGCACATGGGACAGACCTGAAGCTTTCTTT. V is TRBV7-9 and J is TRBJ1-1; TRBD1 matches 7 bases. J was trimmed by 6 bases and V by 5 bases; bases with no gene match: 6. Per the germline V gene, CDR1 is SEHNR and CDR2 is FQNEAQ (reference sequence). The CDR3 length is 13 residues.

The chain joins TRBV10-1 to TRBJ2-1, with 12 bases that match TRBD2. The CDR3 is 15 amino acids. CDR1 is WNHNN and CDR2 is SYGVQD in the germline V gene (reference sequence). With V trimmed by 3 bases and J by 6 bases, 3 bases remained unmatched. CDR3 DNA: TGCGCCAGCAGTGATTCTAGCGGGGGGGGCAATGAGCAGTTCTTC. As protein: CASSDSSGGGNEQFF.

This clonotype was observed once. V is TRBV5-1 and J is TRBJ2-3; D call uncertain. The CDR3 is made up of 15 amino acids. The germline gives CDR1 SGHRS, CDR2 YFSETQ. V shed 6 bases and J shed 4 bases, with 18 bases lying between them. As DNA, the CDR3 is TGCGCCAGCACCGCTGGGATTCATGGCGCAGATACGCAGTATTTT. Translation: CASTAGIHGADTQYF.